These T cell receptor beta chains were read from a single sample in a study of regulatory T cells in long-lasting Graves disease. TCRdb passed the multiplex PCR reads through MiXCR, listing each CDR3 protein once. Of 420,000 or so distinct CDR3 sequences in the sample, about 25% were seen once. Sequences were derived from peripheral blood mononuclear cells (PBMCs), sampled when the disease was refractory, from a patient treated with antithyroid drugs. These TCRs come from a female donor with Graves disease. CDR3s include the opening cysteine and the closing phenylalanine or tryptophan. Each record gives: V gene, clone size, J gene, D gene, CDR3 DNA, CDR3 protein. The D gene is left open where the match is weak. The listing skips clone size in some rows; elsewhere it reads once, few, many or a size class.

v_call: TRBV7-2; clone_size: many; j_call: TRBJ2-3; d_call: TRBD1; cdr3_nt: TGTGCCAGCAGCTTATTGGGACAGGGGTCAACAGATACGCAGTATTTT; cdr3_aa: CASSLLGQGSTDTQYF
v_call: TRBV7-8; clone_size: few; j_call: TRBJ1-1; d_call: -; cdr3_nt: TGTGCCAGCAGTCCTAGAACGGCCTTCAACACTGAAGCTTTCTTT; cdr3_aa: CASSPRTAFNTEAFF
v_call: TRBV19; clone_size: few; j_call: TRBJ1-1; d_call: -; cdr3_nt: TGTGCCAGTAGTATAGATACGCGACTCAGGGATACTGAAGCTTTCTTT; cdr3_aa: CASSIDTRLRDTEAFF
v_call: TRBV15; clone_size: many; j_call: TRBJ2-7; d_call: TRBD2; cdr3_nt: TGTGCCACCAGCAGAGGCTCAAGCGGGAGTTACGAGCAGTACTTC; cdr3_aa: CATSRGSSGSYEQYF
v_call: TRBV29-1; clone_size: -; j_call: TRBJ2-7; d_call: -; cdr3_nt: TGCAGCGTTGCCTGGGGACTCGAGCAGTACTTC; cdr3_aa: CSVAWGLEQYF
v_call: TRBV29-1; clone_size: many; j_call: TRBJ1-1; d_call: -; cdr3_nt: TGCAGCGTTGCGGAGGATATTTGGGACACTGAAGCTTTCTTT; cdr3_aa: CSVAEDIWDTEAFF
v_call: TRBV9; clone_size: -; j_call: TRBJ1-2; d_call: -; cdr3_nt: TGTGCCAGCAGCGTAGCCCACGTGTATTCGCCCGAATTTCGTGACTATGGCTACACCTTC; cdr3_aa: CASSVAHVYSPEFRDYGYTF
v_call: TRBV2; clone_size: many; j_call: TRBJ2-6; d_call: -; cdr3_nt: TGTGCCAGCGGAAAAAGGGTCGCCGGGGCCAACGTCCTGACTTTC; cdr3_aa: CASGKRVAGANVLTF
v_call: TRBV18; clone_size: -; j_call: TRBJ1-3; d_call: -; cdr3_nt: TGTGCCAGCTCACCACGTCAGGGATCATCTGGAAACACCATATATTTT; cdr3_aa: CASSPRQGSSGNTIYF
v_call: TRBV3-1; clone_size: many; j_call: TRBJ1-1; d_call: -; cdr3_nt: TGTGCCAGCAGCCAGAAGAGTTATACTGAAGCTTTCTTT; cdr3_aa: CASSQKSYTEAFF
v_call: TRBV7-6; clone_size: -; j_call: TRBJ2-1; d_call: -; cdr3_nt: TGTGCCAGCAGCCACTCCCCCGAGAGGGGCGATGAGCAGTTCTTC; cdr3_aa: CASSHSPERGDEQFF
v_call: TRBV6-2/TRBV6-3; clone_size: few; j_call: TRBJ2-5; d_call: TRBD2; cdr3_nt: TGTGCCAGCAGTTACAGCGGGAACTTACAAGAGACCCAGTACTTC; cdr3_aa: CASSYSGNLQETQYF
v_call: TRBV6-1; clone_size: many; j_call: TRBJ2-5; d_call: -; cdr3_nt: TGTGCCAGCATGATCGGAGGTGGAGAGACCCAGTACTTC; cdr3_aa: CASMIGGGETQYF
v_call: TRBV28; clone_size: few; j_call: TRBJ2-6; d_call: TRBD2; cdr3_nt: TGTGCCAGCAGTTTATCGGGGGGGACCTCTGGGGCCAACGTCCTGACTTTC; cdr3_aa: CASSLSGGTSGANVLTF
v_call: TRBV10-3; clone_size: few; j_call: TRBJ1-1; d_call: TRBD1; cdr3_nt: TGTGCCATCAGTCTCGGACAGGGCCTGAACACTGAAGCTTTCTTT; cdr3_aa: CAISLGQGLNTEAFF
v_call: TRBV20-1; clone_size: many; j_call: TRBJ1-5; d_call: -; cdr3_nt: TGCAGTGCTAGCCTATCGGGTAGCAATCAGCCCCAGCATTTT; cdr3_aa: CSASLSGSNQPQHF
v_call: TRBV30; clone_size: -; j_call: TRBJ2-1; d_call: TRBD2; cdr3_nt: TGTGCCTCCACCCACCGGGGCGGGAGGGACAATGAGCAGTTCTTC; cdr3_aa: CASTHRGGRDNEQFF
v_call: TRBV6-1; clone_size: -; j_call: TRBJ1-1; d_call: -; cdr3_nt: TGTGCCAGCAGTGAACCAACAGGGAACACTGAAGCTTTCTTT; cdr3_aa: CASSEPTGNTEAFF
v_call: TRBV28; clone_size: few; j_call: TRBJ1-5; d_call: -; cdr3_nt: TGTGCCAGCATTTCTTCAGACCCCAGCAATCAGCCCCAGCATTTT; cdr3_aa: CASISSDPSNQPQHF
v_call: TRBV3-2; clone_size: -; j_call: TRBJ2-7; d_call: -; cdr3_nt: TGTGCCAGCAGCCAAGTTGTTCCACCCTACGAGCAGTACTTC; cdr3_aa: CASSQVVPPYEQYF
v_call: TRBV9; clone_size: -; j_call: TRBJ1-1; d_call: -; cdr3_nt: TGTGCCAGCAGCGTAGCACTGGGGGACACTGAAGCTTTCTTT; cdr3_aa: CASSVALGDTEAFF
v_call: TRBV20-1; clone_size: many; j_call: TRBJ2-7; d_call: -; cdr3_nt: TGCAGTGCGGGAATGGGATCCCACTCCTACGAGCAGTACTTC; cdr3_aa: CSAGMGSHSYEQYF
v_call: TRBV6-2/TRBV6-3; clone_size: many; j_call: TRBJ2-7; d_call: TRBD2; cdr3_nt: TGTGCCAGCAGTTACTTGGGACTAGCCGGACACGAGCAGTACTTC; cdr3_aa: CASSYLGLAGHEQYF
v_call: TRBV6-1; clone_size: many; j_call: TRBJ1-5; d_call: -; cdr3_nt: TGTGCCAGCAGTGAAGCCAGAGGTCAGCCCCAGCATTTT; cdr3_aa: CASSEARGQPQHF
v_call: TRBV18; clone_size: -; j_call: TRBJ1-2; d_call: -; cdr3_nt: TGTGCCAGCTCACTCGGGCAGGACAGCTATGGCTACACCTTC; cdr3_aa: CASSLGQDSYGYTF
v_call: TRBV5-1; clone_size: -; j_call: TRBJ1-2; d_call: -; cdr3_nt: TGCGCCAGCAGCTTGGATCCCGATCCCGCGGGTGGCTACACCTTC; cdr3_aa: CASSLDPDPAGGYTF
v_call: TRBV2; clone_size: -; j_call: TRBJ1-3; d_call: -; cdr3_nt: TGTGCCAGCAGTGAAGGGGGGGGAAGGTCTGGAAACACCATATATTTT; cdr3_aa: CASSEGGGRSGNTIYF
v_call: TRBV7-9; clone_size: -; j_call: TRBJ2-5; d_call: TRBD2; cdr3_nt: TGTGCCAGCAGCTTATTCCGTGGCGGGAGGGTGTACCAAGAGACCCAGTACTTC; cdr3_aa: CASSLFRGGRVYQETQYF
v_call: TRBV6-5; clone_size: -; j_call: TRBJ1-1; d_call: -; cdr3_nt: TGTGCCAGCAGTTACTCGGCAGGGACAAACACTGAAGCTTTCTTT; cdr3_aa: CASSYSAGTNTEAFF
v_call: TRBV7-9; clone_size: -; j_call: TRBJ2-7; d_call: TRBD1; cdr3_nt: TGTGCCAGCGCGGAGGGACAGGGGTTACACGAGCAGTACTTC; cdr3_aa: CASAEGQGLHEQYF
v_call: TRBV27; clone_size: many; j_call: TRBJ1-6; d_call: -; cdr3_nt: TGTGCCAGCAGGTCACAGGGTTATAATTCACCCCTCCACTTT; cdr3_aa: CASRSQGYNSPLHF
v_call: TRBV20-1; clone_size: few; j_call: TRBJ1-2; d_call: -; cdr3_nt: TGCAGTGCTAGCATTAACTATGGCTACACCTTC; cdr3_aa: CSASINYGYTF
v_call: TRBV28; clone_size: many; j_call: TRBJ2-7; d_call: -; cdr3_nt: TGTGCCAGCAGTTTTTTGCGGTTTACCTACGAGCAGTACTTC; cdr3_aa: CASSFLRFTYEQYF
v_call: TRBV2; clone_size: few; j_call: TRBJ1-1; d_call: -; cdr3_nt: TGTGCCAGCAAAAAGGAGGCGAGACTGATGGGCACTGAAGCTTTCTTT; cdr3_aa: CASKKEARLMGTEAFF
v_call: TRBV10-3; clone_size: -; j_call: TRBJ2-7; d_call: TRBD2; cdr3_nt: TGTGCCATCAGTGAGCGACTAGCGGGAGCGGGCTACGAGCAGTACTTC; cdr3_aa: CAISERLAGAGYEQYF
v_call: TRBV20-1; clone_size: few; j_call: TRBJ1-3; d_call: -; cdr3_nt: TGCAGTGCTAGTGGGGGCGGCAGCCTCTCTGGAAACACCATATATTTT; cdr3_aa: CSASGGGSLSGNTIYF
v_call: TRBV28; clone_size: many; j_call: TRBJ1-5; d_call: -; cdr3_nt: TGTGCCAGCAGCTCCGGTTCGAGCAATCAGCCCCAGCATTTT; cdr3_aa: CASSSGSSNQPQHF
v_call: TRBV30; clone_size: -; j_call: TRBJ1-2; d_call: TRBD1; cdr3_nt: TGTGCCTGGAGTGACAGGGGTAACTATGGCTACACCTTC; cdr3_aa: CAWSDRGNYGYTF
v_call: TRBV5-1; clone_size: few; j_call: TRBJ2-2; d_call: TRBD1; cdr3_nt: TGCGCCAGCAGCATAGGCCGGGACAGGGGGAACACCGGGGAGCTGTTTTTT; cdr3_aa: CASSIGRDRGNTGELFF
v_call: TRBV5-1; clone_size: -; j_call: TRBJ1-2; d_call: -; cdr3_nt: TGCGCCAGCAGCTTGGGGGGGACACAACCATCGGGCTTTGGCTACACCTTC; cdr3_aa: CASSLGGTQPSGFGYTF
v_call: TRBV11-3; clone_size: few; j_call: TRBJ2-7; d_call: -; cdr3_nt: TGTGCCAGCAGCTTTGCACCAGGGCGTTTAAGCTCCTACGAGCAGTACTTC; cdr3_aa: CASSFAPGRLSSYEQYF
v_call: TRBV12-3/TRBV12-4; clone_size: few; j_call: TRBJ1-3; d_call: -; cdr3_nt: TGTGCCAGCAGCATGGACGGCTTCCACATATATTTT; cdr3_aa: CASSMDGFHIYF
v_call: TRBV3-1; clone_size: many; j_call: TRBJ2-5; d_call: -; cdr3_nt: TGTGCCAGCAGCCGATATAAAGAGACCCAGTACTTC; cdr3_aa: CASSRYKETQYF
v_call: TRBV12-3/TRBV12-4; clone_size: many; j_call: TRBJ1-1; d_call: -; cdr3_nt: TGTGCCAGCACCCTCTCCGCGGGTGGCAGAAGCTACACTGAAGCTTTCTTT; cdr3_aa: CASTLSAGGRSYTEAFF
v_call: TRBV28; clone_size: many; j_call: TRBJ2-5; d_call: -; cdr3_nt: TGTGCCAGCAGTTCAACAGGGACCCAGTACTTC; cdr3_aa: CASSSTGTQYF
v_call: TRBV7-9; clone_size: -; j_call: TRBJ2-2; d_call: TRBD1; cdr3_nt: TGTGCACCAGGACAGGGGAACACCGGGGAGCTGTTTTTT; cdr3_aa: CAPGQGNTGELFF
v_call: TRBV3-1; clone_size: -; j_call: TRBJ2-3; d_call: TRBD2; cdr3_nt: TGTGCCAGCAGCCAAGAACTAAGCGGGAGGAAAGATACGCAGTATTTT; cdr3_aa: CASSQELSGRKDTQYF
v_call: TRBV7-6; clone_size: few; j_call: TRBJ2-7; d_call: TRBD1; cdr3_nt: TGTGCCAGCAACCCTGGCAGGGGGCTCGGGATTATCTACGAGCAGTACTTC; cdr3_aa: CASNPGRGLGIIYEQYF
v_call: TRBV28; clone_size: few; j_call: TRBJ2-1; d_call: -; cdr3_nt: TGTGCCAGCACCTCGTCGCGGAGCTTGGTAAATGAGCAGTTCTTC; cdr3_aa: CASTSSRSLVNEQFF
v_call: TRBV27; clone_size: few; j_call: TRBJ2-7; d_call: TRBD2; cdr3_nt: TGTGCCAGCAGTTTATTGTCTAGCGGACCCTACGAGCAGTACTTC; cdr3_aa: CASSLLSSGPYEQYF
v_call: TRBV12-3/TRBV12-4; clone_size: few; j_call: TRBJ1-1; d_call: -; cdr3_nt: TGTGCCAGCAGTTTAACCACAGAGTGGAACACTGAAGCTTTCTTT; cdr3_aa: CASSLTTEWNTEAFF
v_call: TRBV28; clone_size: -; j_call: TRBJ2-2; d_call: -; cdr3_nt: TGTGCCAGCAGTCACCCCGGGACCCCTGTCACCGGGGAGCTGTTTTTT; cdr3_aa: CASSHPGTPVTGELFF
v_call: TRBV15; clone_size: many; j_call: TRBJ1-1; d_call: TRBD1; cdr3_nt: TGTGCCACCAGACGAGAGGACAGGGGGAACACTGAAGCTTTCTTT; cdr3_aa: CATRREDRGNTEAFF
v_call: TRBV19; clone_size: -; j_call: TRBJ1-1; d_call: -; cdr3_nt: TGTGCCAGCACCGGGACGGTAACTGAAGCTTTCTTT; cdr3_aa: CASTGTVTEAFF
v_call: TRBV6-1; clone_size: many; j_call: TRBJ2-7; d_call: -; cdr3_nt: TGTGCCAGCAGCTCGGGACGGCTGAGCTCCTACGAGCAGTACTTC; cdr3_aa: CASSSGRLSSYEQYF
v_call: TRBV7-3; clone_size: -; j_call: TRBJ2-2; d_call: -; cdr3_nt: TGTGCCAGCAGCCCTGGGGGCCTTTCGACCGGGGAGCTGTTTTTT; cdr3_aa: CASSPGGLSTGELFF